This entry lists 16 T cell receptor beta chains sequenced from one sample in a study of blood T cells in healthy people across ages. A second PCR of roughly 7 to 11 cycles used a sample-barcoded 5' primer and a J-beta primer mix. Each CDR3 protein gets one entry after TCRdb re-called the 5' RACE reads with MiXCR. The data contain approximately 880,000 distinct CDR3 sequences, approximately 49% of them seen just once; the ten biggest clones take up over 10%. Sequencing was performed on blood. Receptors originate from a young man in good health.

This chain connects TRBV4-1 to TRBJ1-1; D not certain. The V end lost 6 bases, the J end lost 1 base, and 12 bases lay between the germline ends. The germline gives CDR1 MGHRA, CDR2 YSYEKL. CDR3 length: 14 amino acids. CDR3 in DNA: TGCGCCAGCAGAGAGGGCAGTGGGAACACTGAAGCTTTCTTT. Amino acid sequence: CASREGSGNTEAFF.

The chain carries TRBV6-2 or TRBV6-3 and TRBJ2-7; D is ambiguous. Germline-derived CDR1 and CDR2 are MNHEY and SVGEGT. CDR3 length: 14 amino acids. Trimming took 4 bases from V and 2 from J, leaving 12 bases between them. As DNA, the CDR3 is TGTGCCAGCAGTTCTGGGGATCGAACCTACGAGCAGTACTTC. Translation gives CASSSGDRTYEQYF.

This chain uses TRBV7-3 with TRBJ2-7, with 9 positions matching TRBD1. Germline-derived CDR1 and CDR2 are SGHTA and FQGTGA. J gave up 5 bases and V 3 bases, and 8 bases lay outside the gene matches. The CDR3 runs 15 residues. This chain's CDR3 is CASSFGTGKINEQYF. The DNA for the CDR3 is TGTGCCAGCAGCTTCGGGACAGGGAAAATAAACGAGCAGTACTTC.

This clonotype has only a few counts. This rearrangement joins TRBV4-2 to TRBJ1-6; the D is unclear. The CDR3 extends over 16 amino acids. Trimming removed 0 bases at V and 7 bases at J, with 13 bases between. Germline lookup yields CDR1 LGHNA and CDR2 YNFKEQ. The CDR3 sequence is CASSQEAGKGNSPLHF. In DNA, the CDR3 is TGTGCCAGCAGCCAAGAGGCGGGGAAAGGGAATTCACCCCTCCACTTT.

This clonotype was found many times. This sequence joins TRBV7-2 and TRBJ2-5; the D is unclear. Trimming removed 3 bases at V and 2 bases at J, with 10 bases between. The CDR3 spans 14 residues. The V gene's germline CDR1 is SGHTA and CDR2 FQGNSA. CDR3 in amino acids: CASSFQAIQETQYF. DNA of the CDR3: TGTGCCAGCAGCTTCCAAGCGATACAAGAGACCCAGTACTTC.

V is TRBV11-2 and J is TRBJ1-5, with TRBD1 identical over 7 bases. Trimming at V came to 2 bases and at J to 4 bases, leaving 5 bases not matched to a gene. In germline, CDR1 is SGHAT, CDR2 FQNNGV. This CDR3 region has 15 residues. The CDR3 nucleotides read TGTGCCAGCAGCTTAAGGCGGGACAGTAATCAGCCCCAGCATTTT. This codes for CASSLRRDSNQPQHF.

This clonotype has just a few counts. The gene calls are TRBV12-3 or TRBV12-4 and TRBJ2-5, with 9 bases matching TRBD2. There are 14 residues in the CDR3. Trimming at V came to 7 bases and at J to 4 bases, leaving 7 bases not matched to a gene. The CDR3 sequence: CASTISGGLETQYF. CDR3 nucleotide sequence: TGTGCCAGCACCATTAGCGGGGGATTAGAGACCCAGTACTTC.

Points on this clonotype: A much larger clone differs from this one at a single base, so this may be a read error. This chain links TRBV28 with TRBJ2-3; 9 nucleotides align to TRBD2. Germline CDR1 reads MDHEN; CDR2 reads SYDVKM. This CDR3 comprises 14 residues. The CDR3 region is CVSSAGGSPDTQYF. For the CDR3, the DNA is TGTGTCAGCAGTGCGGGGGGGTCCCCAGATACGCAGTATTTT.

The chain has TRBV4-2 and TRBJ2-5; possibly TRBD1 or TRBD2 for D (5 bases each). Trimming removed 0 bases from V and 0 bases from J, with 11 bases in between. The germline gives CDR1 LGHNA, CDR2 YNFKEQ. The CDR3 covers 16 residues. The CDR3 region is CASSQEGARDQETQYF. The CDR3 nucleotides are TGTGCCAGCAGCCAAGAAGGGGCGAGGGACCAAGAGACCCAGTACTTC.

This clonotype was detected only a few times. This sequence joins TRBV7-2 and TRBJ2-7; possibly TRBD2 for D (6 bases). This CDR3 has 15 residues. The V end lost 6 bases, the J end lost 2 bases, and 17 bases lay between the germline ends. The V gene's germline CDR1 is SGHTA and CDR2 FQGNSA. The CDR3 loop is CASRMGLNPPYEQYF. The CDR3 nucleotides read TGTGCCAGCAGGATGGGACTCAACCCGCCCTACGAGCAGTACTTC.

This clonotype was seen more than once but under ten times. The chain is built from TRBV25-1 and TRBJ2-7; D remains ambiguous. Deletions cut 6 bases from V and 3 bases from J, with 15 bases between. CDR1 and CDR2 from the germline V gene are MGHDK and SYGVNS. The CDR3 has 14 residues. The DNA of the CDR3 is TGTGCCAGCAGCCCATCGGACCGGATCTACGAGCAGTACTTC. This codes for CASSPSDRIYEQYF.

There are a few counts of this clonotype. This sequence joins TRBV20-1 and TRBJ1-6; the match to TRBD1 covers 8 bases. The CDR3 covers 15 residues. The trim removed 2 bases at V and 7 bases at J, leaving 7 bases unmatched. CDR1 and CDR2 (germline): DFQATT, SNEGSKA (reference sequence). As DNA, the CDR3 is TGCAGTGCTAGATCGACAGGGGCAGGGAATTCACCCCTCCACTTT. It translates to CSARSTGAGNSPLHF.

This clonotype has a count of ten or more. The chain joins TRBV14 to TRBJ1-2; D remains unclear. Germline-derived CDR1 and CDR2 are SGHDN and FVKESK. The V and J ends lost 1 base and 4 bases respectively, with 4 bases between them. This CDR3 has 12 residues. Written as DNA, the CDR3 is TGTGCCAGCAGCCAAGGGATCTATGGCTACACCTTC. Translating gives CASSQGIYGYTF.

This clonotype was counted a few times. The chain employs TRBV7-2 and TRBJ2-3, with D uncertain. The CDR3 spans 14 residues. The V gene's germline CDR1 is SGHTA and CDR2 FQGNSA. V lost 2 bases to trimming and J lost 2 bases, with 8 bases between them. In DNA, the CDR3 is TGTGCCAGCAGCTTATCCTACGTCACAGATACGCAGTATTTT. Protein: CASSLSYVTDTQYF.

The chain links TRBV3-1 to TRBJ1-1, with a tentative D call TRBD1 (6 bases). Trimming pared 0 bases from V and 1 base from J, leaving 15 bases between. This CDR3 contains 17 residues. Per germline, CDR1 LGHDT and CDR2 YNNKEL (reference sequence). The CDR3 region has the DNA TGTGCCAGCAGCCAAGAAAGGGGGGGCAGTCGGAACACTGAAGCTTTCTTT. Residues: CASSQERGGSRNTEAFF.

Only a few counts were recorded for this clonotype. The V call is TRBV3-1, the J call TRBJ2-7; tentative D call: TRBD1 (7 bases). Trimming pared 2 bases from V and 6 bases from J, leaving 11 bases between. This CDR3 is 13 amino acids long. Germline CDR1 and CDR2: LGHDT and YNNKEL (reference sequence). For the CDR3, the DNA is TGTGCCAGCAGCCAACAGGGGGGATCCGAGCAGTACTTC. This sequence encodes CASSQQGGSEQYF.